The 31 T cell receptor beta chains below all came from one sample that was sequenced in a study of blood T cell repertoires in COVID-19. The assay was immunoSEQ multiplex PCR, and TCRdb's table has in-frame clones only and misses some. Of a few hundred thousand clones listed, around nine tenths are singletons. The sequencing sample was made of peripheral blood. Every receptor here comes from a human donor in a cohort sampled during active COVID-19.

The gene calls are TRBV18 and TRBJ1-3; tentative D call: TRBD1 (5 bases). Germline assignment: CDR1 KGHSH and CDR2 LQKENI. The V and J ends lost 0 bases and 4 bases respectively, with 13 bases between them. This CDR3 is built from 16 residues. The CDR3 is CASSPPPGLRGNTIYF. Written as DNA, the CDR3 is TGTGCCAGCTCACCACCGCCAGGGCTAAGAGGAAACACCATATATTTT.

The V and J genes are TRBV7-7 and TRBJ2-1, with 8 nucleotides matching TRBD2. The CDR3 loop spans 14 amino acids. Germline V gives CDR1 SSHAT, CDR2 FNYEAQ (reference sequence). Trimming removed 2 bases from V and 9 bases from J; junction bases left unmatched: 6. The CDR3 here is CASSLSSGLSEQFF. Written as DNA, the CDR3 is TGTGCCAGCAGCTTATCTAGCGGGTTGTCTGAGCAGTTCTTC.

The chain combines TRBV7-6 with TRBJ2-5, with TRBD2 identical over 9 bases. The ends lost 1 base at V and 1 base at J; junction bases unmatched: 13. CDR1 SGHVS and CDR2 FNYEAQ come from the germline V gene. This CDR3 comprises 19 residues. CDR3 amino acids: CASSLGNRGLAGFQETQYF. The CDR3 region has the DNA TGTGCCAGCAGCTTAGGGAACCGGGGGCTAGCGGGGTTCCAAGAGACCCAGTACTTC. The complete variable domain, with remaining parts taken from reference TRBV7-6 and TRBJ2-5, reads GAGVSQSPRYKVTKRGQDVALRCDPISGHVSLYWYRQALGQGPEFLTYFNYEAQQDKSGLPNDRFSAERPEGSISTLTIQRTEQRDSAMYRCASSLGNRGLAGFQETQYFGPGTRLLVL.

The chain employs TRBV7-6 and TRBJ2-3; 11 nucleotides align to TRBD2. Looked up from germline, CDR1 is SGHVS and CDR2 is FNYEAQ. The CDR3 covers 16 residues. J lost 3 bases, V lost 5 bases, and 7 bases had no gene match. The CDR3, as DNA: TGTGCCAGCAGCCCCCGCGCTAGCGGGAGGACAGATACGCAGTATTTT. Amino acid sequence: CASSPRASGRTDTQYF.

This chain uses TRBV6-5 with TRBJ2-7; the match to TRBD1 covers 7 bases. CDR1 and CDR2 from the germline V gene are MNHEY and SVGAGI. The CDR3 sequence is 12 residues long. V dropped 5 bases and J dropped 12; count of bases not matched to a gene: 10. The CDR3 DNA follows: TGTGCCAGCAGTACCCGGGGACAGAGGCGGTACTTC. Encoded protein: CASSTRGQRRYF.

The CDR3 region has the DNA TGCGCCAGCAGCCGTGATCTAGCGTGGGAGCAGTACTTC. Encoded protein: CASSRDLAWEQYF. The chain joins TRBV5-1 to TRBJ2-7, with a weak D call TRBD2 (6 bases). The CDR3 runs 13 residues. V was shortened by 4 bases and J by 7 bases, with 15 bases between the two germline ends. The germline gives CDR1 SGHRS, CDR2 YFSETQ.

This chain links TRBV19 with TRBJ2-3, with 7 bases that match TRBD1. CDR3 length equals 13 residues. Trimming removed 6 bases from V and 4 bases from J; junction bases left unmatched: 4. CDR1 is LNHDA and CDR2 is SQIVND in the germline V gene (reference sequence). The CDR3: CASRSQGADTQYF. The CDR3 DNA follows: TGTGCCAGTAGAAGCCAGGGGGCAGATACGCAGTATTTT. The entire variable domain, with the rest obtained from reference TRBV19 and TRBJ2-3, is as follows: DGGITQSPKYLFRKEGQNVTLSCEQNLNHDAMYWYRQDPGQGLRLIYYSQIVNDFQKGDIAEGYSVSREKKESFPLTVTSAQKNPTAFYLCASRSQGADTQYFGPGTRLTVL.

The V and J genes are TRBV28 and TRBJ1-2; D gene uncertain. CDR1 and CDR2 from the germline V gene are MDHEN and SYDVKM. The CDR3 sequence is 13 residues long. The V and J ends lost 6 bases and 5 bases respectively, with 13 bases between them. The CDR3 coding sequence is TGTGCCAGCAGCCCTCTCGCCCAGTATGGCTACACCTTC. It is translated as CASSPLAQYGYTF.

The chain joins TRBV30 to TRBJ1-5; 7 bases fit TRBD1. From germline, CDR1 is GTSNPN and CDR2 SVGIG (reference sequence). The CDR3 runs 16 residues. The trim removed 0 bases at V and 5 bases at J, leaving 10 bases unmatched. The CDR3 bases are TGTGCCTGGAGTGTACCCGCGACAGGGCGCTATCAGCCCCAGCATTTT. Protein: CAWSVPATGRYQPQHF.

The sample holds one count of this clone. This chain's CDR3 is CASTTAGGYTF. The CDR3 DNA follows: TGTGCCAGCACCACCGCGGGGGGCTACACCTTC. The chain uses TRBV28 and TRBJ1-2; D is undetermined. The CDR3 is 11 residues long. V lost 7 bases and J lost 8, with 11 bases in between. CDR1 and CDR2 (germline): MDHEN, SYDVKM.

This clone showed up just once. The J gene is TRBJ2-5, the V gene TRBV6-5; TRBD2 might be the D (5 bases). V lost 7 bases and J 2 bases, leaving 11 bases between the germline ends. The CDR3 is 13 amino acids. Germline V gives CDR1 MNHEY, CDR2 SVGAGI. The DNA of the CDR3 is TGTGCCAGCAAGTGGCGGGCACAAGAGACCCAGTACTTC. Translated: CASKWRAQETQYF.

The CDR3 DNA reads TGCAGCGTTGATACCCAGGGGGACACCATATATTTT. It encodes CSVDTQGDTIYF. V is TRBV29-1 and J is TRBJ1-3; 7 bases map to TRBD1. Germline CDR1 and CDR2: SQVTM and ANQGSEA. The CDR3 extends over 12 amino acids. Trimming removed 3 bases from V and 8 bases from J; junction bases left unmatched: 4.

Turning to this clone: Relative to the germline gene, one junction end is altered; a read error may explain this. J is TRBJ1-2 and V is TRBV19; no clear D gene. CDR3 length: 12 residues. Germline CDR1 is LNHDA and CDR2 is SQIVND (reference sequence). The CDR3 sequence is CAGSKRLYGYTF. The DNA for the CDR3 is TGTGCCGGTAGTAAGAGGCTCTATGGCTACACCTTC. Full variable domain (missing parts from reference TRBV19 and TRBJ1-2): DGGITQSPKYLFRKEGQNVTLSCEQNLNHDAMYWYRQDPGQGLRLIYYSQIVNDFQKGDIAEGYSVSREKKESFPLTVTSAQKNPTAFYLCAGSKRLYGYTFGSGTRLTVV.

The chain carries TRBV6-4 and TRBJ1-5; weak D call: TRBD1 (5 bases). The CDR3 loop spans 15 amino acids. With 4 bases removed from V and 7 bases from J, the gap between germline ends came to 17 bases. Germline CDR1 reads MRHNA; CDR2 reads SNTAGT. CDR3 in amino acids: CASSAVWGDGQPQHF. CDR3 nucleotides: TGTGCCAGCAGTGCCGTTTGGGGCGATGGGCAGCCCCAGCATTTT.

The chain links TRBV7-7 to TRBJ2-5; D is unresolved. The ends were cut back, 1 base at V and 1 base at J, with 10 bases in the middle. CDR1 SSHAT and CDR2 FNYEAQ come from the germline V gene (reference sequence). CDR3 length: 15 amino acids. The CDR3 coding sequence is TGTGCCAGCAGCTTAGGAATGGGCACCCAAGAGACCCAGTACTTC. Residues: CASSLGMGTQETQYF.

This chain connects TRBV6-5 to TRBJ2-2; the D gene is possibly TRBD2 (6 bases). The germline V gene has CDR1 MNHEY and CDR2 SVGAGI. This CDR3 has 16 residues. The germline V and J ends were trimmed by 0 bases and 6 bases, with 14 bases remaining between them. CDR3 bases: TGTGCCAGCAGTTACTCCCAGACTAGTCCGGCCGGGGAGCTGTTTTTT. As protein: CASSYSQTSPAGELFF.

Comments on this clone: Possible read error: a much larger clone is one base away. The J gene is TRBJ2-5, the V gene TRBV3-1 (or the pseudogene TRBV3-2), with D possibly being TRBD2 (7 bases). The V gene's germline CDR1 is LGHDT and CDR2 YNNKEL (reference sequence). CDR3 size: 16 residues. In DNA, the CDR3 is TGTGCCGGCAGCCAAGGGGCGGGGGCCCAGGGAGAGACCCAGTACTTC. Translation gives CAGSQGAGAQGETQYF.

The chain links TRBV6-1 to TRBJ1-4, with a weak D call TRBD1 (5 bases). The CDR3 is 15 residues long. V lost 1 base and J 7 bases, leaving 13 bases between the germline ends. Looked up from germline, CDR1 is MNHNS and CDR2 is SASEGT. In DNA form, the CDR3 reads TGTGCCAGCAGTGAAGGGCGGCAGGGAGGTGAAAAACTGTTTTTT. It encodes CASSEGRQGGEKLFF.

The V call is TRBV15, the J call TRBJ1-5; 8 bases line up with TRBD1. The junction had 12 bases not matched to a gene; V was cut back by 0 bases and J by 2 bases. The CDR3 consists of 19 residues. The germline gives CDR1 LNHNV, CDR2 YYDKDF (reference sequence). The CDR3 DNA follows: TGTGCCACCAGCAGAGATAGGGCAGGGGGCCTTTATGGCAATCAGCCCCAGCATTTT. It yields the protein CATSRDRAGGLYGNQPQHF.

The rearrangement uses TRBV7-3 and TRBJ2-7, with a tentative D call TRBD2 (6 bases). Germline V gene lookup returns CDR1 SGHTA and CDR2 FQGTGA. The CDR3 length is 15 residues. With 5 bases removed from V and 2 bases from J, the gap between germline ends came to 16 bases. The CDR3 region is CASSPYSGVPYEQYF. CDR3 nucleotides: TGTGCCAGCAGCCCATATTCGGGGGTCCCCTACGAGCAGTACTTC.

The genes are TRBV9 and TRBJ2-7; D is unclear. The CDR3 is made up of 13 amino acids. Trimming pared 7 bases from V and 0 bases from J, leaving 11 bases between. CDR1 is SGDLS, CDR2 YYNGEE, per germline. Written as DNA, the CDR3 is TGTGCCAGCTACATAGCAAACTCCTACGAGCAGTACTTC. Its protein is CASYIANSYEQYF.

The chain joins TRBV27 to TRBJ2-7; tentative D call: TRBD2 (6 bases). Germline CDR1 is MNHEY and CDR2 is SMNVEV (reference sequence). The V gene lost 3 bases and the J gene lost 4 bases, with 28 bases spanning the gap. The length of the CDR3 is 19 residues. CDR3 in amino acids: CASSFRPLGRGRSTYEQYF. Here the CDR3 DNA reads TGTGCCAGCAGTTTTAGGCCGTTGGGGCGGGGCCGCTCAACGTACGAGCAGTACTTC.

The chain uses TRBV5-1 and TRBJ2-5, with 7 bases matching TRBD2. Losses at the gene ends were 3 bases for V and 5 bases for J; bases not matched to a gene: 7. The germline V gene has CDR1 SGHRS and CDR2 YFSETQ. The CDR3 totals 14 residues. The CDR3 DNA sequence: TGCGCCAGCAGCTCCGGGACTATAAGGGAGACCCAGTACTTC. Translated: CASSSGTIRETQYF.

The chain uses TRBV11-2 and TRBJ1-2, with 7 bases that match TRBD1. The CDR3 is 14 amino acids. Germline trimming cut 4 bases from V and 0 bases from J; bases unmatched to any gene: 2. The V gene's germline CDR1 is SGHAT and CDR2 FQNNGV. This chain's CDR3 is CASSSGTANYGYTF. The CDR3 nucleotides read TGTGCCAGCAGCTCCGGGACAGCTAACTATGGCTACACCTTC.

The rearrangement uses TRBV7-2 and TRBJ2-3, with D hard to call. CDR3 length equals 15 residues. V gave up 0 bases and J gave up 1 base, with 8 bases separating them. Germline V lookup: CDR1 SGHTA, CDR2 FQGNSA. The CDR3, as DNA: TGTGCCAGCAGCTTAGCCTCAGGCCGCACAGATACGCAGTATTTT. Protein sequence: CASSLASGRTDTQYF.

The chain recombines TRBV19 with TRBJ1-3; tentative D call: TRBD1 (6 bases). The CDR3 is 14 residues long. V was shortened by 6 bases and J by 4 bases, with 13 bases between the two germline ends. Looked up from germline, CDR1 is LNHDA and CDR2 is SQIVND (reference sequence). This chain's CDR3 is CASSSRGIGNTIYF. The CDR3, as DNA: TGTGCCAGTAGCTCCAGGGGAATCGGAAACACCATATATTTT.

This chain links TRBV11-3 with TRBJ1-5, with D possibly matching TRBD1 (6 bases). The V gene's germline CDR1 is SGHNT and CDR2 YENEEA. CDR3 length equals 19 residues. Trimming stripped 3 bases from V and 0 bases from J, with 21 bases between. The DNA of the CDR3 is TGTGCCAGCAGCTTGCATAACAGGGTTCCACTGTGTAGCAATCAGCCCCAGCATTTT. Translating gives CASSLHNRVPLCSNQPQHF.

This clone has just one count. The chain couples TRBV4-1 to TRBJ1-5; tentative D call: TRBD1 (6 bases). Germline V lookup: CDR1 MGHRA, CDR2 YSYEKL. CDR3 size: 14 residues. The V end lost 6 bases, the J end lost 3 bases, and 12 bases lay between the germline ends. DNA of the CDR3: TGCGCCAGCAGTCGGACAGAATACAATCAGCCCCAGCATTTT. Translating it yields CASSRTEYNQPQHF.

This rearrangement joins TRBV9 to TRBJ2-1; TRBD1 is a possible D gene (6 bases). The CDR3 runs to 13 residues. In germline, CDR1 is SGDLS, CDR2 YYNGEE. V lost 5 bases, J lost 5 bases, and 11 bases lay in between. The CDR3 loop is CASSRGFNNEQFF. The DNA for the CDR3 is TGTGCCAGCAGTAGGGGGTTTAACAATGAGCAGTTCTTC.

The chain combines TRBV29-1 with TRBJ2-3; 8 nucleotides agree with TRBD2. Trimming at V came to 4 bases and at J to 6 bases, leaving 12 bases not matched to a gene. The germline gives CDR1 SQVTM, CDR2 ANQGSEA. CDR3 length: 15 residues. The CDR3 region is CSVAATGGISDTQYF. The DNA for the CDR3 is TGCAGCGTTGCGGCAACGGGAGGGATATCGGATACGCAGTATTTT.

This chain connects TRBV3-1 (or the pseudogene TRBV3-2) to TRBJ2-2; D is undetermined. The CDR3 length is 16 residues. Per germline, CDR1 LGHDT and CDR2 YNNKEL (reference sequence). Trimming shortened V by 6 bases and J by 6 bases, and 20 bases separated the two germline ends. DNA for the CDR3: TGTGCCAGCAGTGCCTTCGCGGTCGCCGGCGCCGGGGAGCTGTTTTTT. Translation gives CASSAFAVAGAGELFF.